The clone carrying this TCR beta chain showed up just a few times. This sample is part of a study of response to subunit inactivated influenza vaccine. V lost 7 bases to trimming and J lost 0 bases, with 12 bases between them. The germline V gene has CDR1 SNHLY and CDR2 FYNNEI. The CDR3 has 14 amino acids. TCRdb reprocessed the RT-PCR reads with MiXCR, giving one entry per CDR3 protein. The sample lists 450,000 to 700,000 distinct CDR3 sequences, 14% occurring once. The sequenced sample was PBMCs from blood, obtained 11 to 12 days after vaccination. The chain employs TRBV2 and TRBJ1-2, with a tentative D call TRBD1 (5 bases). This receptor was obtained from a man aged 50 to 60 who received an inactivated influenza vaccine. CDR3 bases: TGTGCCAGCAATCGACAGATTTCTAACTATGGCTACACCTTC. It specifies CASNRQISNYGYTF.